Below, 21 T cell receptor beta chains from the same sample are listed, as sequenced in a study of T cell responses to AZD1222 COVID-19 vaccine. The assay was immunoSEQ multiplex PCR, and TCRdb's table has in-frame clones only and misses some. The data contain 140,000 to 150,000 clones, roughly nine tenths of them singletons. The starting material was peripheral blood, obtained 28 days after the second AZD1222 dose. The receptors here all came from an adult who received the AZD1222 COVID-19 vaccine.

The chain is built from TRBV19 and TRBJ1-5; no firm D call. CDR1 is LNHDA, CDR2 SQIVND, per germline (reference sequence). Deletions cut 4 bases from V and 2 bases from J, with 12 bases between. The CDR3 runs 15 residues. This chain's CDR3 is CASSTDRWGNQPQHF. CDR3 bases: TGTGCCAGTAGTACCGATCGGTGGGGCAATCAGCCCCAGCATTTT.

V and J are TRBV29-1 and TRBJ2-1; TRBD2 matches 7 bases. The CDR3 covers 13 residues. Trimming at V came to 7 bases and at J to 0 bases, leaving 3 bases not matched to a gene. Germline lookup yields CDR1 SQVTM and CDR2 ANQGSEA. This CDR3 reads CSAWDYSYNEQFF. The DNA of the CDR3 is TGCAGCGCATGGGACTACTCCTACAATGAGCAGTTCTTC.

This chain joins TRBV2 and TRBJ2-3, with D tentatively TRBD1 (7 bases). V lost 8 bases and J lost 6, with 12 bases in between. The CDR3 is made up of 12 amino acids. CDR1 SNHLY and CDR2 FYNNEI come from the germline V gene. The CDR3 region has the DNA TGTGCCAGCCAGGGGGGTGGGGATACGCAGTATTTT. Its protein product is CASQGGGDTQYF.

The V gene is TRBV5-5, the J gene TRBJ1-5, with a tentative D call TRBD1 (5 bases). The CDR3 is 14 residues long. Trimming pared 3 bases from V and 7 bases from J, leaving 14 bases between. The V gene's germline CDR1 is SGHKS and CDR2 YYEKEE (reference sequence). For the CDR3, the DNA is TGTGCCAGCAGCTCCGAACCATCAGGGCAGCCCCAGCATTTT. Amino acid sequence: CASSSEPSGQPQHF.

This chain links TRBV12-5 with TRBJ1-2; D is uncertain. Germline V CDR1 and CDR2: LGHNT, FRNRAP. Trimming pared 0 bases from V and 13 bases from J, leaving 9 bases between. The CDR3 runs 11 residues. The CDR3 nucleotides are TGTGCTAGTGGTTTGGTAGGGTCGGTCACCTTC. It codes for CASGLVGSVTF.

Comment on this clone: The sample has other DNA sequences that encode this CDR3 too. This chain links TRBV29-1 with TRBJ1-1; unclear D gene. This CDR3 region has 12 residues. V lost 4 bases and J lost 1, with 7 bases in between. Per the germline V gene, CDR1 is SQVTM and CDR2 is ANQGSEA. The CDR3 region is CSVGPGNTEAFF. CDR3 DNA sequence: TGCAGCGTTGGCCCAGGGAACACTGAAGCTTTCTTT. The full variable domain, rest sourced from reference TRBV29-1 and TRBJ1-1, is SAVISQKPSRDICQRGTSLTIQCQVDSQVTMMFWYRQQPGQSLTLIATANQGSEATYESGFVIDKFPISRPNLTFSTLTVSNMSPEDSSIYLCSVGPGNTEAFFGQGTRLTVV.

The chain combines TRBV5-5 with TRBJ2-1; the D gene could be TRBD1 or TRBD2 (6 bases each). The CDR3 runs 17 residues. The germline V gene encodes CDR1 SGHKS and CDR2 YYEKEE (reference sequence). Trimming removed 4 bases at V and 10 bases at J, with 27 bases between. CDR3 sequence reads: CASSPTNLGGPGREQFF. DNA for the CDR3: TGTGCCAGCAGCCCCACTAATCTTGGGGGGCCGGGTAGGGAGCAGTTCTTC.

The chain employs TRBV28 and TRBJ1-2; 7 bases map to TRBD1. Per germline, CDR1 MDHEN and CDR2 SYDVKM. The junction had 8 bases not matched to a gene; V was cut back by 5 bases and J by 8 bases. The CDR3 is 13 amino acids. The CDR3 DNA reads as TGTGCCAGCAGTCCTCTTACAGGGGACGGCTACACCTTC. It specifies CASSPLTGDGYTF.

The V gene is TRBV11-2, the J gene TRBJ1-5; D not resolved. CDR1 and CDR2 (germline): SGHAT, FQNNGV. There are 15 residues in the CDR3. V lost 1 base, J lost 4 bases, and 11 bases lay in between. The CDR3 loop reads CASSLGRHPNQPQHF. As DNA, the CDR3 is TGTGCCAGCAGCTTAGGCAGGCATCCAAATCAGCCCCAGCATTTT.

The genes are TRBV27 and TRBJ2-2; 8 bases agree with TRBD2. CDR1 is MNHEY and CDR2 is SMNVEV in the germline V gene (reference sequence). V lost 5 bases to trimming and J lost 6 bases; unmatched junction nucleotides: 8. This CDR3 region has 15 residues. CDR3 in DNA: TGTGCCAGCAGTGAAAGACTAGCGTGGGCCGGGGAGCTGTTTTTT. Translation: CASSERLAWAGELFF.

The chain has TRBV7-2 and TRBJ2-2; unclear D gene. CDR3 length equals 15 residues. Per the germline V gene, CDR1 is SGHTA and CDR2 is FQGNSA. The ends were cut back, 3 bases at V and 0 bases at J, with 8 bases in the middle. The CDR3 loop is CASSFGLANTGELFF. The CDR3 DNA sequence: TGTGCCAGCAGCTTTGGGCTAGCGAACACCGGGGAGCTGTTTTTT.

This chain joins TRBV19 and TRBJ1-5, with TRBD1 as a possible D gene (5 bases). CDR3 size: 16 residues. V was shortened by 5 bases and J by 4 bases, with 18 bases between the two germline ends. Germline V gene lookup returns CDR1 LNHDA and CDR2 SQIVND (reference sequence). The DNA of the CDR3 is TGTGCCAGTAGTCGGGACCCCATAGCGAGTAATCAGCCCCAGCATTTT. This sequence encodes CASSRDPIASNQPQHF.

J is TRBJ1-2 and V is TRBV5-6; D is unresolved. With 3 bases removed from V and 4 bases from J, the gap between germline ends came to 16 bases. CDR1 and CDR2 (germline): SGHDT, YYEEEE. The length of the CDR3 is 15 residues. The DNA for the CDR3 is TGTGCCAGCAGCTCGCCAGAGCTAGGGCCCTATGGCTACACCTTC. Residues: CASSSPELGPYGYTF.

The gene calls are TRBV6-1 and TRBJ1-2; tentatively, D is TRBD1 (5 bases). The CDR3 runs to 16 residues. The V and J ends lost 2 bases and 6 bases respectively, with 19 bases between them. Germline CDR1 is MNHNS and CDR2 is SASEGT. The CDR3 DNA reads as TGTGCCAGCAGTGAACCCTTCTCGGGGCCGGGGAATGGCTACACCTTC. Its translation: CASSEPFSGPGNGYTF.

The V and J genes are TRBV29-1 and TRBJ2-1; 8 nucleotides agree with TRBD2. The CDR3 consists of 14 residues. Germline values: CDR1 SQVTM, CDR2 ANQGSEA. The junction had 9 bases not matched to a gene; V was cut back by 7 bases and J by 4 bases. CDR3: CSAGRSGSYNEQFF. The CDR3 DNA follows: TGCAGCGCCGGAAGAAGCGGGAGTTACAATGAGCAGTTCTTC.

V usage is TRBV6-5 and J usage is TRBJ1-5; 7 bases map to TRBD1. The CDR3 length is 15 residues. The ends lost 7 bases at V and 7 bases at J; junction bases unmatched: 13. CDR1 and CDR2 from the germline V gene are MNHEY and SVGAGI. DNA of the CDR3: TGTGCCAGCAAGAATGACAGGGCCTCCTGGCAGCCCCAGCATTTT. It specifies CASKNDRASWQPQHF.

The DNA for the CDR3 is TGTGCCAGTACACTCCGGGACTTAGACAATGAGCAGTTCTTC. Translating it yields CASTLRDLDNEQFF. The J gene is TRBJ2-1, the V gene TRBV19; TRBD2 might be the D (6 bases). Per the germline V gene, CDR1 is LNHDA and CDR2 is SQIVND (reference sequence). There are 14 residues in the CDR3. With 7 bases removed from V and 5 bases from J, the gap between germline ends came to 15 bases.

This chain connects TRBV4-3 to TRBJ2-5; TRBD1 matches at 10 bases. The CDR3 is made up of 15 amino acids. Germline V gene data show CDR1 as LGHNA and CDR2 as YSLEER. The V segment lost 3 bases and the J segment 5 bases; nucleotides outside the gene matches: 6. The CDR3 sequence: CASSQSTGGWETQYF. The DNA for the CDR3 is TGCGCCAGCAGCCAGTCGACAGGGGGCTGGGAGACCCAGTACTTC.

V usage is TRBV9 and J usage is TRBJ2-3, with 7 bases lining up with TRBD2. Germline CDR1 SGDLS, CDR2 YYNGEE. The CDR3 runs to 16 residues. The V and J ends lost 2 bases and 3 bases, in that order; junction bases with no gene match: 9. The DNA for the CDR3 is TGTGCCAGCAGCGTGGGCGGGAGTATAATAACAGATACGCAGTATTTT. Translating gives CASSVGGSIITDTQYF.

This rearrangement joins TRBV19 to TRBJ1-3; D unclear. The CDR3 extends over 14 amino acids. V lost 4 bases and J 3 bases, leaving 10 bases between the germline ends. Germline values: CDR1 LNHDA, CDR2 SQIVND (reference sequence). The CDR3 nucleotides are TGTGCCAGTAGTAATTGGAGGTATGGAAACACCATATATTTT. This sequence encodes CASSNWRYGNTIYF.

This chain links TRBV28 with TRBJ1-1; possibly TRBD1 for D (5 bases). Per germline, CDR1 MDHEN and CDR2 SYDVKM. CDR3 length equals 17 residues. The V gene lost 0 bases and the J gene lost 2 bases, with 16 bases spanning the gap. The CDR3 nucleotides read TGTGCCAGCAGTTTATGGCGATCCGAGGGACTAAACACTGAAGCTTTCTTT. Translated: CASSLWRSEGLNTEAFF.